This TCR beta chain was recovered during a study of identical twins. With regard to this clonotype: Its antigen is still unknown.

Germline V lookup: CDR1 DFQATT, CDR2 SNEGSKA (reference sequence). Trimming shortened V by 1 base and J by 2 bases, and 15 bases separated the two germline ends. This CDR3 spans 15 amino acids. Notes on the study in general: Fewer insertions were carried by abundant cord blood beta clonotypes, but none was seen in memory repertoires.

Template switching created a universal primer site, and the cDNA included unique molecular identifiers. Each CDR3 protein is one row after TCRdb ran MiXCR on the 5' RACE reads. The sample has roughly 570,000 distinct CDR3 sequences, 9.6% seen once; the top ten hold roughly 3.2%. The same data also contributed to another study, on yellow fever vaccine responses in identical twins. That work contributes: Twins showed a vaccine T cell response that reportedly seemed partly convergent, partly personalized.

Sample: PBMCs. This TCR was recovered from a woman younger than 30 in good health. This chain connects TRBV20-1 to TRBJ2-7; possibly TRBD1 for D (5 bases). CDR3 in DNA: TGCAGTGCTAGAGCTCTGCAGGGCCAGACCTACGAGCAGTACTTC. Its protein is CSARALQGQTYEQYF.